This T cell receptor beta chain was identified in a study of response to subunit inactivated influenza vaccine. The study, taken as a whole, reports: Authors suggested each seasonal influenza vaccination recruits few new T cells.

Turning to this clonotype: Its antigen is currently unknown.

MiXCR, run by TCRdb on the RT-PCR reads, gives a single entry per CDR3 protein. The table includes about 830,000 distinct CDR3 sequences, roughly 18% detected once. There are 15 residues in the CDR3. With 3 bases clipped from V and 4 bases from J, the junction kept 5 bases outside the gene matches. Germline assignment: CDR1 SGDLS and CDR2 YYNGEE. This material consisted of PBMCs from blood, taken 5 days after vaccination. V usage is TRBV9 and J usage is TRBJ2-1; TRBD1 matches at 9 bases. This clonotype was sampled from a man in his forties or fifties who received an inactivated influenza vaccine. CDR3 protein: CASSAGQGGYNEQFF. The DNA of the CDR3 is TGTGCCAGCAGCGCGGGACAGGGTGGGTACAATGAGCAGTTCTTC.